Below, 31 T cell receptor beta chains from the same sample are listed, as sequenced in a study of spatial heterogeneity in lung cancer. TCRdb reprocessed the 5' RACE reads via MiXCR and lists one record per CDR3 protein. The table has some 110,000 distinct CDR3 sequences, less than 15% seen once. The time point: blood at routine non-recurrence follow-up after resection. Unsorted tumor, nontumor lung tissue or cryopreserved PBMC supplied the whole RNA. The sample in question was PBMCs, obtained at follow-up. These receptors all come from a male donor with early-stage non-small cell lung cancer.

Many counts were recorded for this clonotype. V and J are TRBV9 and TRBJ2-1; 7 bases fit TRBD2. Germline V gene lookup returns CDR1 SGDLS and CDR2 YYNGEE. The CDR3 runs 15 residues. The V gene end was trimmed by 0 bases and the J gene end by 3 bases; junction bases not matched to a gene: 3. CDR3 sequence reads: CASSVEGGGYNEQFF. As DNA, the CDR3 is TGTGCCAGCAGCGTAGAAGGCGGGGGCTACAATGAGCAGTTCTTC. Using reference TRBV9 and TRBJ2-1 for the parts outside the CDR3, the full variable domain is DSGVTQTPKHLITATGQRVTLRCSPRSGDLSVYWYQQSLDQGLQFLIQYYNGEERAKGNILERFSAQQFPDLHSELNLSSLELGDSALYFCASSVEGGGYNEQFFGPGTRLTVL.

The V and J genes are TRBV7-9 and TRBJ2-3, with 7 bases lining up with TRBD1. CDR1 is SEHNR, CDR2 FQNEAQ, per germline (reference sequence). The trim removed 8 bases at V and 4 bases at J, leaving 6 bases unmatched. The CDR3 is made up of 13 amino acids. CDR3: CASGAGGPDTQYF. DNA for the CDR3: TGTGCCAGCGGGGCAGGGGGTCCAGATACGCAGTATTTT.

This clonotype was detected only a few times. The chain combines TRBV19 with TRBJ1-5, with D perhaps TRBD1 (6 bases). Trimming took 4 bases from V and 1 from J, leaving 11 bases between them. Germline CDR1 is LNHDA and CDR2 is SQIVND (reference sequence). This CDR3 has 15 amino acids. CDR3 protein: CASSNTGRSNQPQHF. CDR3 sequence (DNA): TGTGCCAGTAGTAATACAGGGAGAAGCAATCAGCCCCAGCATTTT.

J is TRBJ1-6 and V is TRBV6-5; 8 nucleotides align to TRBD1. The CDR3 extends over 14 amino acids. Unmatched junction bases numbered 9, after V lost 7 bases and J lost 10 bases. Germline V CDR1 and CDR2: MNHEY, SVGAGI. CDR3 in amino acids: CASTPATGVSPLHF. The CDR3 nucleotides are TGTGCCAGCACCCCGGCGACAGGGGTCTCACCCCTCCACTTT.

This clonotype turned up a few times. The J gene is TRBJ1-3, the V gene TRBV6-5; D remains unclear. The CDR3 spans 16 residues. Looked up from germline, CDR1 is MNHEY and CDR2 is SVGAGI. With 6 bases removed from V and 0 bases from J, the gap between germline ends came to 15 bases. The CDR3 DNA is TGTGCCAGCAGCCTCTCTTACCCACTCTCTGGAAACACCATATATTTT. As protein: CASSLSYPLSGNTIYF.

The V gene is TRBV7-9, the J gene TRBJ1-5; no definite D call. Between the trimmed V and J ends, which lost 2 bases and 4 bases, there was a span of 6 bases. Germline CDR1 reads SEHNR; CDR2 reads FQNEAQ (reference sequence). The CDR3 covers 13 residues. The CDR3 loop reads CASSLPFNQPQHF. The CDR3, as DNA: TGTGCCAGCAGCTTACCGTTTAATCAGCCCCAGCATTTT.

CDR3 region: CASTPSPGTGELFF. CDR3 in DNA: TGTGCCAGCACCCCAAGCCCTGGCACCGGGGAGCTGTTTTTT. The rearrangement uses TRBV6-4 and TRBJ2-2; D gene unclear. Trimming pared 7 bases from V and 4 bases from J, leaving 13 bases between. The length of the CDR3 is 14 residues. Germline CDR1 MRHNA, CDR2 SNTAGT.

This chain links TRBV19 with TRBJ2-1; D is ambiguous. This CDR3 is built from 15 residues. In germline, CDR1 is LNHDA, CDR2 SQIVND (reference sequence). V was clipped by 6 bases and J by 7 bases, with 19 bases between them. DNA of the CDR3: TGTGCCAGTAGCCAATCCTGGGTCGCTAAAAATGAGCAGTTCTTC. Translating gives CASSQSWVAKNEQFF.

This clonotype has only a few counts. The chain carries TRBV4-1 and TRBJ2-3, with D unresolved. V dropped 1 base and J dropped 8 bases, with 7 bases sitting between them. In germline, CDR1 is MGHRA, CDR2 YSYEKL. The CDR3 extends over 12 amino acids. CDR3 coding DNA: TGCGCCAGCAGCCAAGTCCTTGGTACGCAGTATTTT. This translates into CASSQVLGTQYF.

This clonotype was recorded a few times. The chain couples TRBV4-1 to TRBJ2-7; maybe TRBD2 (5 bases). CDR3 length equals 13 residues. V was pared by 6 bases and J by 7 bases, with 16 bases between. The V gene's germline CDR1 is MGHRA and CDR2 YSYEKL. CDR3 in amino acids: CASSYEGGGEQYF. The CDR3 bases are TGCGCCAGCAGTTACGAAGGAGGTGGGGAGCAGTACTTC.

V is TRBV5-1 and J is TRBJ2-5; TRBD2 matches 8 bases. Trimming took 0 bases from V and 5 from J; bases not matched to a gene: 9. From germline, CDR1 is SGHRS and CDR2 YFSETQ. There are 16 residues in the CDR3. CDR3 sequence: CASSLASGGPRETQYF. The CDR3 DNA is TGCGCCAGCAGCTTGGCAAGCGGGGGCCCTAGGGAGACCCAGTACTTC. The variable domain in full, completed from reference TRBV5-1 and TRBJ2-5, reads KAGVTQTPRYLIKTRGQQVTLSCSPISGHRSVSWYQQTPGQGLQFLFEYFSETQRNKGNFPGRFSGRQFSNSRSEMNVSTLELGDSALYLCASSLASGGPRETQYFGPGTRLLVL.

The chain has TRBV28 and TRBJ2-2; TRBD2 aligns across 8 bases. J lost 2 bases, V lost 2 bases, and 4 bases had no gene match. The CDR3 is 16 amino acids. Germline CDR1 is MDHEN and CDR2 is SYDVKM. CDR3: CASSLISGGNTGELFF. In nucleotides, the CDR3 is TGTGCCAGCAGTTTAATCAGCGGGGGCAACACCGGGGAGCTGTTTTTT.

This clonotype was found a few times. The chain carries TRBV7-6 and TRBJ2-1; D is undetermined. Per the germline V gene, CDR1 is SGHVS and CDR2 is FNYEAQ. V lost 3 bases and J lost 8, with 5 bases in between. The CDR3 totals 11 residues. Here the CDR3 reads CASSFHDEQFF. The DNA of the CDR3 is TGTGCCAGCAGCTTCCACGATGAGCAGTTCTTC.

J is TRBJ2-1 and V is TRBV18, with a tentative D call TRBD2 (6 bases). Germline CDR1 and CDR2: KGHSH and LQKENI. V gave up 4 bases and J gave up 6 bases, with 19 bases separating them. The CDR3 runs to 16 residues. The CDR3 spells CASSLSIGGQVNEQFF. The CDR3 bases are TGTGCCAGCTCACTAAGTATCGGAGGGCAAGTCAATGAGCAGTTCTTC.

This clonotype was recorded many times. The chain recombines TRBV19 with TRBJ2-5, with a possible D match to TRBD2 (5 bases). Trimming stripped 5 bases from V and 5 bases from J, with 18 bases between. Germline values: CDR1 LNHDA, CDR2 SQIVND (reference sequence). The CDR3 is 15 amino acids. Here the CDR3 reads CASSAQLVSRETQYF. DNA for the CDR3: TGTGCCAGTAGTGCGCAACTAGTGTCCCGGGAGACCCAGTACTTC.

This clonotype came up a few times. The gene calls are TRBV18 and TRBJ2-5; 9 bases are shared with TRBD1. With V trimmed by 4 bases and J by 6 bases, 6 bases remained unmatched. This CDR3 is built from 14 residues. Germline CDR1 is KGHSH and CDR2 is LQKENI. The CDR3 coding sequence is TGTGCCAGCTCACTCGGGACAGGGAGAAAGACCCAGTACTTC. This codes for CASSLGTGRKTQYF.

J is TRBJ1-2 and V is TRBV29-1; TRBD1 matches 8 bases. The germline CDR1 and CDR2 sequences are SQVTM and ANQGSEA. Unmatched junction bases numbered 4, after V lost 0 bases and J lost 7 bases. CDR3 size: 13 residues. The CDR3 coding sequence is TGCAGCGTTGAAGAGTCCGGACAGGGTGGCTACACCTTC. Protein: CSVEESGQGGYTF.

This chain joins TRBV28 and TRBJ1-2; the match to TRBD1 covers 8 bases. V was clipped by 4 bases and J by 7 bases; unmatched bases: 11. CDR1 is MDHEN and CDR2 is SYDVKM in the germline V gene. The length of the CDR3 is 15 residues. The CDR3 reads CASSSASRTGSGYTF. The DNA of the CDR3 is TGTGCCAGCAGTTCCGCCTCCAGGACAGGGAGTGGCTACACCTTC.

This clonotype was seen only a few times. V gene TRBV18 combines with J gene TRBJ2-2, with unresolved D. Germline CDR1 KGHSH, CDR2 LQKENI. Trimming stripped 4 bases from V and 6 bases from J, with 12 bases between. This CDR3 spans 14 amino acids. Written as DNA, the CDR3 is TGTGCCAGCTCACTCCTCCAGGACGCCGGGGAGCTGTTTTTT. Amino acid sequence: CASSLLQDAGELFF.

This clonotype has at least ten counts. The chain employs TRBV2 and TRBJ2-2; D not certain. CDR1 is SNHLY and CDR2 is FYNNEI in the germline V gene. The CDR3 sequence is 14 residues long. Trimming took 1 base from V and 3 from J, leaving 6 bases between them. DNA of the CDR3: TGTGCCAGCAGTGAAGACGGATACACCGGGGAGCTGTTTTTT. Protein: CASSEDGYTGELFF.

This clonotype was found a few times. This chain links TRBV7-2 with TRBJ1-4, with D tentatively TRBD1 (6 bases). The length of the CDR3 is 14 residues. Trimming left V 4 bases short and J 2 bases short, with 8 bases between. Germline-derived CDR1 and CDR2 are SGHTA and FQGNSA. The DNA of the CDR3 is TGTGCCAGCAGCTCACAGGGTACTAATGAAAAACTGTTTTTT. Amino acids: CASSSQGTNEKLFF. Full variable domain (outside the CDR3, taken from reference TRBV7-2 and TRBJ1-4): GAGVSQSPSNKVTEKGKDVELRCDPISGHTALYWYRQSLGQGLEFLIYFQGNSAPDKSGLPSDRFSAERTGGSVSTLTIQRTQQEDSAVYLCASSSQGTNEKLFFGSGTQLSVL.

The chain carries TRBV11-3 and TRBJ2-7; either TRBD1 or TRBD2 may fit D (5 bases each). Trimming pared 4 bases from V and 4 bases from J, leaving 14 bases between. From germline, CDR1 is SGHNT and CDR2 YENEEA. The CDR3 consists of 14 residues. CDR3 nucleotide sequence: TGTGCCAGCAGCTCCGGGGACGGATCGTACGAGCAGTACTTC. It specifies CASSSGDGSYEQYF.

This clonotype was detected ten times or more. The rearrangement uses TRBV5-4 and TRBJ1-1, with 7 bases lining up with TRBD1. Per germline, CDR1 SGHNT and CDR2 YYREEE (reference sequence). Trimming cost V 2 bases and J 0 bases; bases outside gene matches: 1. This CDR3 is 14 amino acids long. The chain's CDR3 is CASSLQGMNTEAFF. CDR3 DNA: TGTGCCAGCAGCTTACAGGGGATGAACACTGAAGCTTTCTTT.

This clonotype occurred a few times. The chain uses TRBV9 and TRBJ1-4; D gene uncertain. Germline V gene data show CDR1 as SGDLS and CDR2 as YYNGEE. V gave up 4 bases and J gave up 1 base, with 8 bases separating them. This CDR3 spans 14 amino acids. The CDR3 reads CASSQARTNEKLFF. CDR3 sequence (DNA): TGTGCCAGCAGCCAGGCCCGAACTAATGAAAAACTGTTTTTT.

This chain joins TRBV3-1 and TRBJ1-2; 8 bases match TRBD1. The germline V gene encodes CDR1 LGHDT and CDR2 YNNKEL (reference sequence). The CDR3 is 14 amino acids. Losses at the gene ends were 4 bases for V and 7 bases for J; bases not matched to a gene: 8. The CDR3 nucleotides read TGTGCCAGCAGCCGAATTACAGGGGGAGTTGGCTACACCTTC. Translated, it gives CASSRITGGVGYTF.

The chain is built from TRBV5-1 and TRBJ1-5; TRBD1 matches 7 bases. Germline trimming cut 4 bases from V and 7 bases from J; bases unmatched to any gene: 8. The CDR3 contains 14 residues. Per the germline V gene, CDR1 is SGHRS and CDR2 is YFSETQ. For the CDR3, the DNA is TGCGCCAGCAGCCCCGGGGACAGAGGCCAGCCCCAGCATTTT. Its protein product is CASSPGDRGQPQHF.

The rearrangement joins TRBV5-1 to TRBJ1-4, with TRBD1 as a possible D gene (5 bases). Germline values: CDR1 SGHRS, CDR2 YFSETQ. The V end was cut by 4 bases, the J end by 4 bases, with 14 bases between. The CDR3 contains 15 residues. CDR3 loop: CASSPGRQFNEKLFF. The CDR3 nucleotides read TGCGCCAGCAGCCCGGGTAGACAGTTTAATGAAAAACTGTTTTTT.

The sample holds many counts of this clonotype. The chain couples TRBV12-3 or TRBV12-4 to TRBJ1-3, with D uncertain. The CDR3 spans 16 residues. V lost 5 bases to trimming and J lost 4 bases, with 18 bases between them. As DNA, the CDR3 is TGTGCCAGCAGTGCCTCTGGGGAGACGTCAGGAAACACCATATATTTT. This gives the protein CASSASGETSGNTIYF.

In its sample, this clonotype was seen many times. This CDR3 is CASSWGRVGSSYEQYF. DNA of the CDR3: TGCGCCAGCAGTTGGGGCCGGGTGGGGTCCTCCTACGAGCAGTACTTC. This chain joins TRBV5-1 and TRBJ2-7, with a weak D call TRBD1 (5 bases). Germline assignment: CDR1 SGHRS and CDR2 YFSETQ. Trimming stripped 5 bases from V and 0 bases from J, with 18 bases between. The CDR3 sequence is 16 residues long.

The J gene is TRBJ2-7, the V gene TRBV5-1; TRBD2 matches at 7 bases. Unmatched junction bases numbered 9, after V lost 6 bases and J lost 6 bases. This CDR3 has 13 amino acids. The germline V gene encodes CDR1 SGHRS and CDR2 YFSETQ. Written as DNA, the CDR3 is TGCGCCAGCACAGAGGGGCCGGGGGGCGAGCAGTACTTC. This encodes CASTEGPGGEQYF. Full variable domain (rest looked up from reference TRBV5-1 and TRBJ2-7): KAGVTQTPRYLIKTRGQQVTLSCSPISGHRSVSWYQQTPGQGLQFLFEYFSETQRNKGNFPGRFSGRQFSNSRSEMNVSTLELGDSALYLCASTEGPGGEQYFGPGTRLTVT.

The CDR3 protein is CASSILSTSGQETQYF. As DNA, the CDR3 is TGCGCCAGCAGCATCTTAAGCACTAGCGGCCAAGAGACCCAGTACTTC. The chain employs TRBV5-1 and TRBJ2-5; 8 nucleotides match TRBD2. The CDR3 is 16 amino acids. V gave up 4 bases and J gave up 1 base; unmatched junction bases: 9. Per the germline V gene, CDR1 is SGHRS and CDR2 is YFSETQ.